This TCR beta chain was identified in a study of CD8 T cells in ankylosing spondylitis. Findings of the study overall: There was reportedly significant enrichment of clones that were disease-linked in matched ankylosing spondylitis synovial fluid.

Each CDR3 protein is one row after TCRdb ran MiXCR on the 5' RACE reads. The sample includes roughly 100,000 distinct CDR3 sequences, about 7.7% of them seen just once. CDR1 and CDR2 from the germline V gene are MNHNS and SASEGT. This CDR3 spans 15 amino acids. V lost 6 bases and J lost 8; bases outside the gene matches: 10. This clonotype was recorded many times. Its antigen remains unidentified. The sample comprised blood, either unsorted or a sorted T cell fraction (not recorded which). This receptor was taken from a male donor with ankylosing spondylitis or in good health (not recorded which). The chain has TRBV6-1 and TRBJ2-1, with 10 bases matching TRBD1. The DNA of the CDR3 is TGTGCCAGCAGGCTTGGACAGGGGGTAATCTATGAGCAGTTCTTC. It encodes CASRLGQGVIYEQFF.